This entry features one T cell receptor (beta chain) sequence. Its antigen is still unknown. Every patient experienced relapse after autologous stem cell transplantation, and brentuximab vedotin exposure varied. Trimming removed 1 base at V and 1 base at J, with 11 bases between. The CDR3 is 16 residues long. CDR1 is MNHNS, CDR2 SASEGT, per germline. The data were produced by immunoSEQ multiplex PCR, yet TCRdb's version contains in-frame clones alone and is incomplete. The table includes 21,000 or so clones, 80% detected once. These data originate in a study of PD-1 blockade in classical Hodgkin lymphoma. Study context: Every 2 weeks, patients had 3 mg/kg nivolumab intravenously. Findings of the study overall: Complete responders possessed baseline diversity comparable to newly diagnosed patients. While CD8+ TCR diversity did not rise significantly by C4D1, CD4+ TCR diversity did.

This rearrangement joins TRBV6-1 to TRBJ2-1, with no clear D. The receptor comes from a human donor with classical Hodgkin lymphoma. Sequenced here: peripheral blood mononuclear cells (PBMCs), sampled before the second cycle of nivolumab. The CDR3 sequence is CASSEVVGNSYNEQFF. The CDR3 DNA reads TGTGCCAGCAGTGAAGTGGTAGGGAATTCCTACAATGAGCAGTTCTTC.